The 2 T cell receptor beta chains presented below share a single source sample, sequenced in a study of beta chain features in type 1 diabetes. The whole isolated RNA underwent reverse transcription, so sequencing captured expressed TCRB transcripts. TCRdb's table, derived via immunoSEQ multiplex PCR, lists solely in-frame clones and lacks some. Of more than 120,000 clones listed, 10% were seen once; the top ten hold approximately 1.3%. Sequencing was performed on naive CD4+ T cells from blood. Receptors were obtained from a man aged 18 to 30 in good health.

The chain combines TRBV7-2 with TRBJ1-3; D not certain. V gave up 5 bases and J gave up 0 bases, with 14 bases separating them. Germline CDR1 is SGHTA and CDR2 is FQGNSA. The CDR3 totals 16 residues. CDR3 region: CASSQQTSRSGNTIYF. As DNA, the CDR3 is TGTGCCAGCAGCCAACAGACCTCGCGCTCTGGAAACACCATATATTTT.

This clone has more than one count but fewer than ten. The chain carries TRBV9 and TRBJ2-2; D may be TRBD2 (5 bases). The CDR3 loop spans 14 amino acids. The ends were cut back, 1 base at V and 3 bases at J, with 7 bases in the middle. Germline loops: CDR1 SGDLS, CDR2 YYNGEE. CDR3 sequence reads: CASSVPGYTGELFF. The CDR3 coding sequence is TGTGCCAGCAGCGTACCGGGGTACACCGGGGAGCTGTTTTTT.